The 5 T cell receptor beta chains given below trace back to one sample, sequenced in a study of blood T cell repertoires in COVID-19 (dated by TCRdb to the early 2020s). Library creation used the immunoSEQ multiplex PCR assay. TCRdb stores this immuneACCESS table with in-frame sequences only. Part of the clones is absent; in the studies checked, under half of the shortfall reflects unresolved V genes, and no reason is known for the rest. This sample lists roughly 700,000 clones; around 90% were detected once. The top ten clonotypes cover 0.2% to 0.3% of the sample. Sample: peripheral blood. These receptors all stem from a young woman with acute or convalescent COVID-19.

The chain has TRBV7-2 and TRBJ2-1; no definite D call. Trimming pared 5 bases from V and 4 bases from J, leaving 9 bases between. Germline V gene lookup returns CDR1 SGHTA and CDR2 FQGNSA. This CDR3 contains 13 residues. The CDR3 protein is CASSLESYNEQFF. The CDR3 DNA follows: TGTGCCAGCAGCCTAGAATCTTACAATGAGCAGTTCTTC.

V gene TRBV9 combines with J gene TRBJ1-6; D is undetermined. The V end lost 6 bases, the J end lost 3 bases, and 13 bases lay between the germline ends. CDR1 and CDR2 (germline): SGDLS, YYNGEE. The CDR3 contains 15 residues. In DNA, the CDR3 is TGTGCCAGCACCGTTAATCCTAACTATAATTCACCCCTCCACTTT. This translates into CASTVNPNYNSPLHF. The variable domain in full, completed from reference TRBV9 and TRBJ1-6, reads DSGVTQTPKHLITATGQRVTLRCSPRSGDLSVYWYQQSLDQGLQFLIQYYNGEERAKGNILERFSAQQFPDLHSELNLSSLELGDSALYFCASTVNPNYNSPLHFGNGTRLTVT.

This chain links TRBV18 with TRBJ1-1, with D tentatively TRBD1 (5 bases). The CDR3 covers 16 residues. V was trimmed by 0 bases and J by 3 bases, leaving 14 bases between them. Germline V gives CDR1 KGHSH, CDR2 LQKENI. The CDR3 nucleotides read TGTGCCAGCTCACCACCCCCAGGGAATCGCTACACTGAAGCTTTCTTT. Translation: CASSPPPGNRYTEAFF.

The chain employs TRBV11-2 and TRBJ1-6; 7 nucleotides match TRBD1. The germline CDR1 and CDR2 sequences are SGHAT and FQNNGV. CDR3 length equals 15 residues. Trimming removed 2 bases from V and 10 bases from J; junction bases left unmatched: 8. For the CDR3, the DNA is TGTGCCAGCAGCTTAAACGGGGACAGCTACTCACCCCTCCACTTT. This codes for CASSLNGDSYSPLHF.

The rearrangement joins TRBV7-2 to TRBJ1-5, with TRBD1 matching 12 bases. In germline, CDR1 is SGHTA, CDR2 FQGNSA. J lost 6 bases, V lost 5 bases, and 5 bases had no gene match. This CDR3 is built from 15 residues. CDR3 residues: CASSRDRGRGQPQHF. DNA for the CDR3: TGTGCCAGCAGCCGGGACAGGGGGCGAGGTCAGCCCCAGCATTTT.